These T cell receptor beta chains were read from a single sample in a study of CD8 T cells in ankylosing spondylitis. Using its own MiXCR run on the 5' RACE reads, TCRdb lists one record per CDR3 protein. The sample has 350,000 to 450,000 distinct CDR3 sequences, roughly 27% seen once. Sequencing was done on a sample of blood, either unsorted or a sorted T cell fraction (not recorded which). All receptors come from a male donor with ankylosing spondylitis. CDR3s include the opening cysteine and the closing phenylalanine or tryptophan. The D gene is left open where the match is weak. The size entry is marked missing in some rows and otherwise reads once, few, many or a size class.

j_gene	abundance	v_gene	d_gene	CDR3aa	CDR3nt
TRBJ2-1	NA	TRBV5-1	NA	CASSPGRAREQFF	TGCGCCAGCAGCCCCGGACGGGCTCGCGAGCAGTTCTTC
TRBJ2-1	NA	TRBV20-1	NA	CSASPRYNEQFF	TGCAGTGCTTCCCCCCGGTACAATGAGCAGTTCTTC
TRBJ2-1	NA	TRBV11-1	TRBD2	CASSSQTSHDEQFF	TGTGCCAGCAGCTCCCAGACTAGCCACGATGAGCAGTTCTTC
TRBJ2-5	few	TRBV29-1	NA	CSVGGYQETQYF	TGCAGCGTTGGGGGGTACCAAGAGACCCAGTACTTC
TRBJ2-3	NA	TRBV9	TRBD2	CASSVASGAKDTQYF	TGTGCCAGCAGCGTGGCTAGCGGGGCCAAAGATACGCAGTATTTT
TRBJ1-5	NA	TRBV19	NA	CASSVPLSIQQPQHF	TGTGCCAGTAGTGTGCCCCTTAGCATTCAGCAGCCCCAGCATTTT
TRBJ2-3	NA	TRBV29-1	TRBD1	CSESGTAPDTQYF	TGCAGCGAATCCGGGACAGCCCCAGATACGCAGTATTTT
TRBJ1-6	NA	TRBV7-2	NA	CASSLGRQPNSPLHF	TGTGCCAGCAGCTTAGGGAGACAACCGAATTCACCCCTCCACTTT
TRBJ1-2	few	TRBV6-5	NA	CASSYGAGFGRGYTF	TGTGCCAGCAGTTACGGGGCAGGGTTTGGTCGGGGCTACACCTTC
TRBJ1-1	NA	TRBV7-9	NA	CASSNTEAFF	TGTGCCAGCAGTAACACTGAAGCTTTCTTT
TRBJ2-3	many	TRBV20-1	TRBD1	CSAMDRGASDTQYF	TGCAGTGCTATGGACAGGGGGGCATCAGATACGCAGTATTTT
TRBJ2-1	many	TRBV29-1	NA	CSVEEVRNNEQFF	TGCAGCGTTGAAGAAGTCAGAAACAATGAGCAGTTCTTC
TRBJ2-7	few	TRBV2	TRBD2	CASSGTSGREYEQYF	TGTGCCAGCAGCGGCACCAGCGGGAGGGAATACGAGCAGTACTTC
TRBJ1-1	NA	TRBV4-2	TRBD1	CASSQKFRDRANTEAFF	TGTGCCAGCAGCCAAAAATTCCGGGACAGGGCGAACACTGAAGCTTTCTTT
TRBJ2-1	few	TRBV12-3/TRBV12-4	TRBD1	CASSSQQGAGEEQFF	TGTGCCAGCAGTTCCCAACAGGGGGCCGGGGAGGAGCAGTTCTTC
TRBJ1-2	NA	TRBV2	NA	CASSQQLVSGVGYGYTF	TGTGCCAGCAGCCAACAACTTGTATCCGGGGTAGGCTATGGCTACACCTTC
TRBJ1-2	NA	TRBV12-3/TRBV12-4	NA	CASSFQEYYGYTF	TGTGCCAGCAGTTTCCAGGAATACTATGGCTACACCTTC
TRBJ2-5	many	TRBV29-1	NA	CSVPLGETQYF	TGCAGCGTCCCCCTTGGAGAGACCCAGTACTTC
TRBJ2-5	few	TRBV7-9	NA	CASSRNSEETQYF	TGTGCCAGCAGCCGGAACAGTGAAGAGACCCAGTACTTC
TRBJ1-2	NA	TRBV30	NA	CAWSVGRYGYTF	TGTGCCTGGAGTGTAGGGCGCTATGGCTACACCTTC
TRBJ1-2	once	TRBV20-1	NA	CSASEDNNYGYTF	TGCAGTGCTAGTGAGGACAACAACTATGGCTACACCTTC
TRBJ2-3	few	TRBV20-1	NA	CSARPPGAGTQYF	TGCAGTGCTCGCCCCCCGGGGGCAGGTACGCAGTATTTT
TRBJ1-4	NA	TRBV12-3/TRBV12-4	TRBD1	CASSLSLGTGSEKLFF	TGTGCCAGCAGTTTAAGTCTTGGGACAGGGTCCGAAAAACTGTTTTTT
TRBJ2-1	NA	TRBV14	NA	CASRRRAGGDNEQFF	TGTGCCAGCCGAAGACGGGCTGGCGGAGACAATGAGCAGTTCTTC
TRBJ1-1	once	TRBV28	NA	CASRTGGQNTEAFF	TGTGCCAGTAGGACCGGGGGCCAGAACACTGAAGCTTTCTTT
TRBJ1-1	few	TRBV11-2	TRBD1	CASSFPDREGEAFF	TGTGCCAGCAGCTTCCCCGACAGGGAGGGTGAAGCTTTCTTT
TRBJ1-1	NA	TRBV30	NA	CAWSEQGNTEAFF	TGTGCCTGGAGTGAGCAGGGGAACACTGAAGCTTTCTTT
TRBJ2-3	NA	TRBV7-6	NA	CASSLAAAYTQYF	TGTGCCAGCAGCTTAGCTGCCGCTTATACGCAGTATTTT
TRBJ1-2	many	TRBV28	NA	CASSLRLYGYTF	TGTGCCAGCAGTTTACGTCTCTATGGCTACACCTTC
TRBJ2-1	many	TRBV20-1	NA	CSAGIGGSSYNEQFF	TGCAGTGCAGGGATAGGAGGGAGCTCCTACAATGAGCAGTTCTTC
TRBJ2-5	NA	TRBV5-1	NA	CASSLARVETQYF	TGCGCCAGCAGCTTGGCCAGGGTAGAGACCCAGTACTTC
TRBJ1-1	few	TRBV7-8	NA	CASSGRETEAFF	TGTGCCAGCAGCGGAAGGGAGACTGAAGCTTTCTTT
TRBJ1-5	NA	TRBV6-5	NA	CASSYSTGDFSNQPQHF	TGTGCCAGCAGTTACTCGACGGGGGACTTTAGCAATCAGCCCCAGCATTTT
TRBJ1-1	NA	TRBV10-3	NA	CAIRRANTEAFF	TGTGCCATCAGGCGAGCGAACACTGAAGCTTTCTTT
TRBJ2-1	many	TRBV12-3/TRBV12-4	NA	CASSLSARQFF	TGTGCCAGCAGTTTATCGGCCCGGCAGTTCTTC
TRBJ2-1	NA	TRBV6-2/TRBV6-3	TRBD2	CASSLVAGGRGEQFF	TGTGCCAGCAGCCTGGTAGCGGGAGGCAGGGGTGAGCAGTTCTTC
TRBJ2-1	NA	TRBV9	NA	CASSVVAGIGEQFF	TGTGCCAGCAGCGTAGTTGCGGGAATCGGTGAGCAGTTCTTC
TRBJ1-1	NA	TRBV20-1	NA	CSADQGGTEAFF	TGCAGTGCAGACCAGGGAGGAACTGAAGCTTTCTTT
TRBJ1-1	few	TRBV4-1	NA	CASSQASWGTEAFF	TGCGCCAGCAGCCAAGCCTCCTGGGGGACTGAAGCTTTCTTT
TRBJ2-7	NA	TRBV4-2	TRBD2	CASSPLGLAAYEQYF	TGTGCCAGCAGCCCCCTGGGACTAGCCGCCTACGAGCAGTACTTC
TRBJ2-1	few	TRBV3-1	NA	CASSQDLGQTNEQFF	TGTGCCAGCAGCCAAGATCTTGGGCAGACCAATGAGCAGTTCTTC
TRBJ2-1	NA	TRBV2	NA	CASGGPSPYNEQFF	TGTGCCAGCGGGGGTCCGAGTCCCTACAATGAGCAGTTCTTC
TRBJ2-5	NA	TRBV20-1	NA	CSAQEPTGAQETQYF	TGCAGTGCTCAGGAGCCGACGGGTGCGCAAGAGACCCAGTACTTC
TRBJ2-3	NA	TRBV30	TRBD1	CAWDTGQGTDTQYF	TGTGCCTGGGATACCGGACAGGGGACAGATACGCAGTATTTT
TRBJ2-3	NA	TRBV5-1	NA	CASSLGTDSTDTQYF	TGCGCCAGCAGCTTGGGGACAGACAGCACAGATACGCAGTATTTT